A single sample is the source of the 24 T cell receptor beta chains below, sequenced in a study of blood T cell repertoires in COVID-19. This table comes from immunoSEQ multiplex PCR, and its TCRdb copy is limited to in-frame clones, with some not included. In the table there are a few hundred thousand clones, roughly 87% of which are singletons. The sample consisted of PBMCs or T cells enriched from blood (not recorded which). These receptors originate from a woman in her twenties or thirties who had recovered from COVID-19.

This clone was seen more than once but under ten times. This rearrangement joins TRBV5-1 to TRBJ1-1, with 7 bases aligning to TRBD1. V lost 3 bases to trimming and J lost 0 bases; unmatched junction nucleotides: 8. Germline values: CDR1 SGHRS, CDR2 YFSETQ. This CDR3 has 16 amino acids. CDR3 sequence reads: CASSSRDSVVNTEAFF. The DNA for the CDR3 is TGCGCCAGCAGCTCCCGGGACAGCGTCGTGAACACTGAAGCTTTCTTT.

Remarks on this clone: Other nucleotide sequences from this sample produce the same CDR3. The rearrangement uses TRBV9 and TRBJ1-6; D is unclear. The V gene lost 3 bases and the J gene lost 1 base, with 5 bases spanning the gap. In germline, CDR1 is SGDLS, CDR2 YYNGEE. The CDR3 has 14 residues. The CDR3 is CASSGRSYNSPLHF. CDR3 sequence (DNA): TGTGCCAGCAGCGGCCGGTCCTATAATTCACCCCTCCACTTT.

The sample holds one count of this clone. The gene calls are TRBV7-6 and TRBJ1-6, with 7 bases aligning to TRBD1. The V gene's germline CDR1 is SGHVS and CDR2 FNYEAQ. Losses at the gene ends were 1 base for V and 11 bases for J; bases not matched to a gene: 17. This CDR3 region has 18 residues. This CDR3 reads CASSLGGGQGEIGAPLHF. DNA of the CDR3: TGTGCCAGCAGCTTAGGAGGAGGGCAGGGGGAAATTGGCGCACCCCTCCACTTT. The whole variable domain, remainder taken from reference TRBV7-6 and TRBJ1-6, is GAGVSQSPRYKVTKRGQDVALRCDPISGHVSLYWYRQALGQGPEFLTYFNYEAQQDKSGLPNDRFSAERPEGSISTLTIQRTEQRDSAMYRCASSLGGGQGEIGAPLHFGNGTRLTVT.

The chain combines TRBV5-1 with TRBJ1-2; TRBD1 is a possible D gene (5 bases). The CDR3 runs 14 residues. Germline V gene lookup returns CDR1 SGHRS and CDR2 YFSETQ. Trimming cost V 0 bases and J 3 bases, with 9 bases left between them. CDR3 amino acids: CASSLAGQDYGYTF. In DNA, the CDR3 is TGCGCCAGCAGCTTGGCAGGACAAGACTATGGCTACACCTTC.

The rearrangement links TRBV5-5 to TRBJ2-7, with unresolved D. This CDR3 is built from 15 residues. Germline values: CDR1 SGHKS, CDR2 YYEKEE (reference sequence). Trimming stripped 4 bases from V and 7 bases from J, with 21 bases between. This CDR3 reads CASSLVEQPLVEQYF. The CDR3 region has the DNA TGTGCCAGCAGCCTGGTGGAACAGCCCCTTGTAGAGCAGTACTTC.

The CDR3 loop is CASSYSGTPTNTEAFF. DNA of the CDR3: TGTGCCAGCAGTTACTCCGGGACACCCACGAACACTGAAGCTTTCTTT. The chain joins TRBV6-2 or TRBV6-3 to TRBJ1-1, with D possibly TRBD1 on 6 matching bases. V was clipped by 0 bases and J by 1 base, with 12 bases between them. CDR1 is MNHEY and CDR2 is SVGEGT in the germline V gene. The CDR3 contains 16 residues.

The V call is TRBV5-4, the J call TRBJ1-4; 7 nucleotides match TRBD1. V shed 4 bases, J shed 8 bases, and the junction held 8 bases outside the gene matches. The CDR3 has 14 amino acids. The germline V gene has CDR1 SGHNT and CDR2 YYREEE (reference sequence). The chain's CDR3 is CASSPGQEGEKLFF. DNA for the CDR3: TGTGCCAGCAGCCCCGGACAGGAGGGAGAAAAACTGTTTTTT.

This chain joins TRBV28 and TRBJ2-2; D perhaps matches TRBD2 (7 bases). The V gene lost 7 bases and the J gene lost 4 bases, with 10 bases spanning the gap. From germline, CDR1 is MDHEN and CDR2 SYDVKM. This CDR3 region has 13 residues. The CDR3 region has the DNA TGTGCCAGCACGGGGGGCCGCACCGGGGAGCTGTTTTTT. Translation gives CASTGGRTGELFF. Full variable domain (rest looked up from reference TRBV28 and TRBJ2-2): DVKVTQSSRYLVKRTGEKVFLECVQDMDHENMFWYRQDPGLGLRLIYFSYDVKMKEKGDIPEGYSVSREKKERFSLILESASTNQTSMYLCASTGGRTGELFFGEGSRLTVL.

The J gene is TRBJ1-2, the V gene TRBV19; 7 bases are a match to TRBD1. The V and J ends lost 5 bases and 6 bases, in that order; junction bases with no gene match: 15. Germline values: CDR1 LNHDA, CDR2 SQIVND (reference sequence). The CDR3 runs 16 residues. The CDR3 spells CASSPPRGRTSNGYTF. The CDR3 region has the DNA TGTGCCAGTAGTCCCCCCAGGGGGAGAACCTCTAATGGCTACACCTTC.

In this sample, this clone turned up once. This chain uses TRBV5-1 with TRBJ2-5, with unresolved D. The CDR3 contains 16 residues. Germline lookup yields CDR1 SGHRS and CDR2 YFSETQ. Trimming shortened V by 2 bases and J by 4 bases, and 18 bases separated the two germline ends. For the CDR3, the DNA is TGCGCCAGCAGCTTTACTCCCGGGTCCCCCCTAGAGACCCAGTACTTC. This encodes CASSFTPGSPLETQYF.

The chain joins TRBV6-4 to TRBJ2-3; 8 bases are a match to TRBD2. The V and J ends lost 4 bases and 10 bases, in that order; junction bases with no gene match: 16. This CDR3 region has 16 residues. The germline gives CDR1 MRHNA, CDR2 SNTAGT. In DNA, the CDR3 is TGTGCCAGCAGTGCGGTGGCGGGGGGCGAACCCGGGGCGCAGTATTTT. Translating it yields CASSAVAGGEPGAQYF.

The CDR3: CASPPAGVASNQPQHF. The CDR3 DNA is TGTGCCAGCCCACCAGCCGGGGTGGCGAGCAATCAGCCCCAGCATTTT. The rearrangement links TRBV28 to TRBJ1-5; D gene uncertain. Trimming removed 8 bases at V and 1 base at J, with 18 bases between. Germline-derived CDR1 and CDR2 are MDHEN and SYDVKM. This CDR3 spans 16 amino acids.

The J gene is TRBJ1-2, the V gene TRBV7-8; 7 bases line up with TRBD1. Looked up from germline, CDR1 is SGHVS and CDR2 is FQNEAQ. This CDR3 region has 14 residues. J lost 1 base, V lost 1 base, and 0 bases had no gene match. CDR3: CASSLGQGNYGYTF. Written as DNA, the CDR3 is TGTGCCAGCAGCTTAGGACAGGGTAACTATGGCTACACCTTC. The whole variable domain, filled in from reference TRBV7-8 and TRBJ1-2, reads GAGVSQSPRYKVAKRGQDVALRCDPISGHVSLFWYQQALGQGPEFLTYFQNEAQLDKSGLPSDRFFAERPEGSVSTLKIQRTQQEDSAVYLCASSLGQGNYGYTFGSGTRLTVV.

This clone was picked up a small number of times. The chain has TRBV29-1 and TRBJ2-7; 9 bases align to TRBD1. The junction had 8 bases not matched to a gene; V was cut back by 6 bases and J by 2 bases. The CDR3 has 14 residues. The germline V gene has CDR1 SQVTM and CDR2 ANQGSEA. CDR3 residues: CSVQYRQGAYEQYF. CDR3 sequence (DNA): TGCAGCGTCCAGTATCGACAGGGGGCCTACGAGCAGTACTTC.

This clone was seen just once. The gene calls are TRBV5-1 and TRBJ1-4, with D perhaps matching TRBD1 (5 bases). Germline values: CDR1 SGHRS, CDR2 YFSETQ. V gave up 4 bases and J gave up 0 bases, with 7 bases separating them. The CDR3 contains 14 residues. CDR3 nucleotides: TGCGCCAGCAGCCCGGGGGCAACTAATGAAAAACTGTTTTTT. Encoded protein: CASSPGATNEKLFF.

The chain carries TRBV4-3 and TRBJ2-1, with 9 nucleotides matching TRBD2. V trimming: 3 bases; J trimming: 6 bases; junction bases outside the gene matches: 12. CDR3 size: 17 residues. CDR1 LGHNA and CDR2 YSLEER come from the germline V gene. The chain's CDR3 is CASSQEWGLAGFNEQFF. In DNA form, the CDR3 reads TGCGCCAGCAGCCAGGAGTGGGGGCTAGCGGGGTTCAATGAGCAGTTCTTC.

The rearrangement uses TRBV11-2 and TRBJ1-4, with D possibly being TRBD1 (5 bases). V shed 0 bases and J shed 8 bases, with 13 bases lying between them. CDR1 and CDR2 (germline): SGHAT, FQNNGV. The CDR3 loop spans 15 amino acids. The DNA of the CDR3 is TGTGCCAGCAGCTTAGAGCCGGGGGTGGGGGAAAAACTGTTTTTT. Amino acids: CASSLEPGVGEKLFF.

The V and J genes are TRBV29-1 and TRBJ2-2; D gene unclear. CDR3 size: 13 residues. Germline CDR1 SQVTM, CDR2 ANQGSEA. The ends were cut back, 3 bases at V and 3 bases at J, with 8 bases in the middle. The CDR3 DNA reads as TGCAGCGTTGATGTCCGGGACACCGGGGAGCTGTTTTTT. This codes for CSVDVRDTGELFF.

This chain uses TRBV24-1 with TRBJ2-1; 9 nucleotides line up with TRBD1. V lost 3 bases, J lost 7 bases, and 12 bases stayed unmatched. Germline V gives CDR1 KGHDR, CDR2 SFDVKD. The CDR3 spans 17 residues. The chain's CDR3 is CATSDPPGTGTVNEQFF. The CDR3 nucleotides are TGTGCCACCAGTGATCCCCCCGGGACAGGGACTGTGAATGAGCAGTTCTTC.

The chain combines TRBV28 with TRBJ1-3; 8 positions agree with TRBD1. With V trimmed by 3 bases and J by 2 bases, 6 bases remained unmatched. Germline V CDR1 and CDR2: MDHEN, SYDVKM. The length of the CDR3 is 16 residues. Here the CDR3 reads CASSFDQGAAGNTIYF. CDR3 nucleotide sequence: TGTGCCAGCAGTTTCGACCAGGGGGCGGCTGGAAACACCATATATTTT. The whole variable domain, remainder taken from reference TRBV28 and TRBJ1-3, is DVKVTQSSRYLVKRTGEKVFLECVQDMDHENMFWYRQDPGLGLRLIYFSYDVKMKEKGDIPEGYSVSREKKERFSLILESASTNQTSMYLCASSFDQGAAGNTIYFGEGSWLTVV.

The genes are TRBV7-9 and TRBJ2-5, with 7 bases matching TRBD2. With V trimmed by 5 bases and J by 3 bases, 9 bases remained unmatched. Per germline, CDR1 SEHNR and CDR2 FQNEAQ (reference sequence). The CDR3 contains 15 residues. DNA of the CDR3: TGTGCCAGCAGCAGACGAGCGGGGTACGAAGAGACCCAGTACTTC. Translation gives CASSRRAGYEETQYF.

The count of this clone is one. The chain combines TRBV13 with TRBJ2-2, with 9 bases aligning to TRBD1. V lost 4 bases and J lost 5; bases outside the gene matches: 2. The CDR3 sequence is 14 residues long. CDR1 and CDR2 (germline): PRHDT, FYEKMQ (reference sequence). The CDR3 here is CASSSGQGTGELFF. The DNA for the CDR3 is TGTGCCAGCAGCTCTGGACAGGGGACCGGGGAGCTGTTTTTT.

The rearrangement joins TRBV28 to TRBJ1-5; 7 nucleotides align to TRBD1. V lost 6 bases to trimming and J lost 0 bases; unmatched junction nucleotides: 11. In germline, CDR1 is MDHEN, CDR2 SYDVKM. This CDR3 has 17 residues. The CDR3 sequence is CASSAMGQPYSNQPQHF. In DNA form, the CDR3 reads TGTGCCAGCAGCGCAATGGGACAGCCTTATAGCAATCAGCCCCAGCATTTT.

In this sample, this clone turned up once. V usage is TRBV6-4 and J usage is TRBJ2-2; D may be TRBD2 (6 bases). V gave up 0 bases and J gave up 1 base, with 12 bases separating them. Germline assignment: CDR1 MRHNA and CDR2 SNTAGT. This CDR3 region has 17 residues. CDR3 loop: CASSDSPGRGNTGELFF. CDR3 nucleotides: TGTGCCAGCAGTGACTCCCCGGGGCGGGGGAACACCGGGGAGCTGTTTTTT.